This T cell receptor beta chain was captured by sequencing in a study of blood T cell repertoires in COVID-19. Assay: immunoSEQ multiplex PCR; the TCRdb copy retains only in-frame clones and omits some. The data contain about 130,000 clones, approximately 87% of them singletons. V shed 5 bases, J shed 2 bases, and the junction held 10 bases outside the gene matches. Germline-derived CDR1 and CDR2 are MDHEN and SYDVKM. The CDR3 is made up of 16 amino acids. The sequence came from a man between 65 and 79 years old with active COVID-19. This sequence joins TRBV28 and TRBJ2-3; 7 bases fit TRBD2. The sample consisted of peripheral blood. The CDR3 nucleotides read TGTGCCAGCAGTCCCCCGGCTAGCGGATTCACAGATACGCAGTATTTT. It specifies CASSPPASGFTDTQYF. The full variable domain, with the rest looked up from reference TRBV28 and TRBJ2-3, is DVKVTQSSRYLVKRTGEKVFLECVQDMDHENMFWYRQDPGLGLRLIYFSYDVKMKEKGDIPEGYSVSREKKERFSLILESASTNQTSMYLCASSPPASGFTDTQYFGPGTRLTVL.